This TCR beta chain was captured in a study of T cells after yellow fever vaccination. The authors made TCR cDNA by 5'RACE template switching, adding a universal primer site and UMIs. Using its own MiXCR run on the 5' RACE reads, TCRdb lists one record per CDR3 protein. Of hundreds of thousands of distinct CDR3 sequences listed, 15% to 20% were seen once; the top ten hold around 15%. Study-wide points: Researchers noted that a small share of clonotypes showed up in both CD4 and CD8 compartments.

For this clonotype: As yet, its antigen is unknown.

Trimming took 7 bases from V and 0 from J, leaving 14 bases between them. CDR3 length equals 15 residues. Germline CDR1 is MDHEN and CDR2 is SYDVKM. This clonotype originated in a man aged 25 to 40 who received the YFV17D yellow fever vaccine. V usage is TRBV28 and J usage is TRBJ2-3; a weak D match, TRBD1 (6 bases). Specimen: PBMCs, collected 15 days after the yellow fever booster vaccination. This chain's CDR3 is CASTTIRGSTDTQYF. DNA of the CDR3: TGTGCCAGCACCACGATCAGGGGTAGCACAGATACGCAGTATTTT.